The rows below give T cell receptor beta chains drawn from one sample of a study of vaccination effects on CD4 cells after COVID-19. No antigen has been assigned to these receptors. TCRdb's copy holds only in-frame clones and misses some; the assay was immunoSEQ multiplex PCR. In the table there are about 73,000 clones, roughly 74% of which are singletons. The specimen was CD4+ T cells from PBMCs cultured with HCoV-NL63 spike peptides, collected before COVID-19 vaccination. The receptors stem from a human donor who received a COVID-19 vaccine. The CDR3 runs from the conserved cysteine through the conserved F or W. The D gene is left open where the match is weak. The listing skips clone size in some rows; elsewhere it reads once, few, many or a size class.

TRBD1,TRBJ2-5,TRBV5-1,NA,TGCGCCAGCCTAGCCGGGACAGGGGTTGGAGAGACCCAGTACTTC,CASLAGTGVGETQYF
TRBD1,TRBJ1-4,TRBV7-9,NA,TGTGCCAGCAGCCCCGTTCAGGGGGCAATTGAAAAACTGTTTTTT,CASSPVQGAIEKLFF
NA,TRBJ2-2,TRBV5-1,once,TGCGCCAGCAGCTGGAACACGGGGTCCGGGGAGCTGTTTTTT,CASSWNTGSGELFF
NA,TRBJ1-2,TRBV30,NA,TGTGCCTGGAGTGATATAAAACAGGGTGACTATGGCTACACCTTC,CAWSDIKQGDYGYTF
NA,TRBJ1-4,TRBV21-1,NA,TGTGCCAGCGGGAAACCGGCAGGTAATGAAAAACTGTTTTTT,CASGKPAGNEKLFF
NA,TRBJ2-1,TRBV7-8,NA,TGTGCCAGCAGCTCTAGGGGGGCCCACAATGAGCAGTTCTTC,CASSSRGAHNEQFF
NA,TRBJ1-3,TRBV28,NA,TGTGCCAGCGTCCTTGGGGGTCCCCTCTCTGGAAACACCATATATTTT,CASVLGGPLSGNTIYF
TRBD1,TRBJ2-4,TRBV29-1,NA,TGCAGCGTTATCTCGGCAGGGGGAAACATTCAGTACTTC,CSVISAGGNIQYF
NA,TRBJ2-1,TRBV7-6,NA,TGTGCCAGCAGCCCCGTGGGGTTCTTGGGCAATGAGCAGTTCTTC,CASSPVGFLGNEQFF
NA,TRBJ1-3,TRBV18,once,TGTGCCAGCTCACCACAGGGAAGTGGAAACACCATATATTTT,CASSPQGSGNTIYF
NA,TRBJ2-1,TRBV10-2,once,TGCGCCAGCAGTGAGTCTTACAATGAGCAGTTCTTC,CASSESYNEQFF
NA,TRBJ2-1,TRBV2,NA,TGTGCCAGCAGTGGATACAATGAGCAGTTCTTC,CASSGYNEQFF
NA,TRBJ2-5,TRBV27,NA,TGTGCCAGCAGTTCCCCCCGGGGTGAGACCCAGTACTTC,CASSSPRGETQYF
TRBD1,TRBJ1-6,TRBV5-1,NA,TGCGCCAGCAGCCCAGACAGGGCACCCCTCCACTTT,CASSPDRAPLHF
NA,TRBJ1-6,TRBV5-8,NA,TGTGCCAGCAGCTTGGAATTAGGGGGAAATTCACCCCTCCACTTT,CASSLELGGNSPLHF
NA,TRBJ1-4,TRBV5-1,NA,TGCGCCAGCAGTTACGGATCGGGCAGGGCCGAGTCAACTAATGAAAAACTGTTTTTT,CASSYGSGRAESTNEKLFF
NA,TRBJ2-2,TRBV7-8,NA,TGTGCCAGCAGCCCTCGCCAGGACCCTAGAGGGCTGTTTTTT,CASSPRQDPRGLFF
NA,TRBJ2-2,TRBV24-1,NA,TGTGCCACCAGTGGGTGGGGTGACACCGGGGAGCTGTTTTTT,CATSGWGDTGELFF
TRBD2,TRBJ2-3,TRBV7-9,NA,TGTGCCAGCAGCTTAGATGGCGGGACTATCACAGATACGCAGTATTTT,CASSLDGGTITDTQYF
NA,TRBJ1-1,TRBV12-3/TRBV12-4,few,TGTGCCAGCAGGTCAGGGTACGGAGCTTTCTTT,CASRSGYGAFF